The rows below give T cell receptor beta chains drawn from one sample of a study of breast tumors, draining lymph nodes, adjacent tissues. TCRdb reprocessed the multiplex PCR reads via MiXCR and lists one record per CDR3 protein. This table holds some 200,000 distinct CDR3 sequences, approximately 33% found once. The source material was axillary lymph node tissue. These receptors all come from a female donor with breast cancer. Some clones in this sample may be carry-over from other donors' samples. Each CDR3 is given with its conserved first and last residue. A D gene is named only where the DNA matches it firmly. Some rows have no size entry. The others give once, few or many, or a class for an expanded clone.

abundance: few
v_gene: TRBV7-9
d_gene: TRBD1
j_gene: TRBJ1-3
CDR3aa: CASSLAGGSGNAIYF
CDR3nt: TGTGCCAGCAGCTTAGCAGGGGGCTCTGGAAACGCCATATATTTT

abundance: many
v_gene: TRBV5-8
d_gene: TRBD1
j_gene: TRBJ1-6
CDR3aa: CASSLGVRRQGNSPLHF
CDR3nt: TGTGCCAGCAGCTTGGGGGTCCGGAGACAGGGTAATTCACCCCTCCACTTT

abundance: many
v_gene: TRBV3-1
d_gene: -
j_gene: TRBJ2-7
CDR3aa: CASSQQGVVDEQYF
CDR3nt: TGTGCCAGCAGCCAGCAGGGTGTTGTTGACGAGCAGTACTTC

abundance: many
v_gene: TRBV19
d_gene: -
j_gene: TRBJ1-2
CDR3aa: CASSIQGVAFNYGYTF
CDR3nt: TGTGCCAGTAGTATTCAGGGTGTGGCCTTTAACTATGGCTACACCTTC

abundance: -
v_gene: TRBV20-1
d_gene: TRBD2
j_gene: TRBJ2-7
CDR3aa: CSATGTSGGPDEQYF
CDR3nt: TGCAGTGCCACCGGGACGAGCGGGGGCCCCGACGAGCAGTACTTC

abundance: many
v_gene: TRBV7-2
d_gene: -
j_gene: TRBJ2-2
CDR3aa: CASSLVQGGAGELFF
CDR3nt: TGTGCCAGCAGCTTAGTGCAGGGTGGCGCCGGGGAGCTGTTTTTT

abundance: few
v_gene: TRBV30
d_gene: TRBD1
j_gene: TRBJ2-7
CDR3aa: CAWGGQGATTYEQYF
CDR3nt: TGTGCCTGGGGGGGACAGGGGGCGACCACCTACGAGCAGTACTTC

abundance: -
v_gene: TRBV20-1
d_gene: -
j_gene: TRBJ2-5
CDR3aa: CSAEGTYQETQYF
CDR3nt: TGCAGTGCCGAAGGGACGTACCAAGAGACCCAGTACTTC

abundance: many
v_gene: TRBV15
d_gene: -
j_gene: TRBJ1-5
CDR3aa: CATSGDLGQRSQPQHF
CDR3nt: TGTGCCACCAGCGGAGATCTAGGACAGCGGAGTCAGCCCCAGCATTTT

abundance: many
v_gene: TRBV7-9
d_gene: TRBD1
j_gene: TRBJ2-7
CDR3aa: CASSLVSTGAHSYEQYF
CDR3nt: TGTGCCAGCAGCTTGGTGAGCACAGGGGCCCACTCCTACGAGCAGTACTTC

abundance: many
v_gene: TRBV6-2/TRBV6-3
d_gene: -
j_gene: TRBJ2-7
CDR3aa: CASTLAGREYF
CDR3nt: TGTGCCAGCACTCTCGCGGGCCGGGAGTACTTC

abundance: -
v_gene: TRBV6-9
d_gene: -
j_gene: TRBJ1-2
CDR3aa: CASKGLDTNYGYTF
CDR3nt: TGTGCCAGCAAGGGGCTGGATACTAACTATGGCTACACCTTC

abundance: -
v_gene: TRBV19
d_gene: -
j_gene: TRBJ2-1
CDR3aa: CASARGAEQFF
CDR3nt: TGTGCCAGTGCCAGGGGAGCTGAGCAGTTCTTC

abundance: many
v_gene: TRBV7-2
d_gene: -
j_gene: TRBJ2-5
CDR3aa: CASSLATGKKTQYF
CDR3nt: TGTGCCAGCAGCTTAGCCACGGGGAAAAAGACCCAGTACTTC

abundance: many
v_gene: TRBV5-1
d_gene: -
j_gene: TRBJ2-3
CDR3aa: CASSLIFPGIGDTQYF
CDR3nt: TGCGCCAGCAGCTTGATCTTTCCGGGGATAGGGGATACGCAGTATTTT

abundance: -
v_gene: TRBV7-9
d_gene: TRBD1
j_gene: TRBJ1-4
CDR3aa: CASSLRQGDEKLFF
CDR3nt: TGTGCCAGCAGCTTAAGACAGGGGGATGAAAAACTGTTTTTT

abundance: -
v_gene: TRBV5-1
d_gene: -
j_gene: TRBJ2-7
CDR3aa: CTSSFGQSYEQYF
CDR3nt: TGCACCAGCAGCTTTGGACAGTCCTACGAGCAGTACTTC

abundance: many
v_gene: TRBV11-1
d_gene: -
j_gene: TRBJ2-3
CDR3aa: CASSSQIHGGTDTQYF
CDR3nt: TGTGCCAGCAGCTCTCAGATACACGGGGGCACAGATACGCAGTATTTT

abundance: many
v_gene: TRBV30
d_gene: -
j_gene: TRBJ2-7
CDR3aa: CAWSVLRAEQYF
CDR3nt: TGTGCCTGGAGTGTACTAAGGGCCGAGCAGTACTTC

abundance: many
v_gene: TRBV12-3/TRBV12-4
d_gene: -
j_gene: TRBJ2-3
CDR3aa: CASSRGAGESDTQYF
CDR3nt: TGTGCCAGCAGTCGGGGGGCGGGAGAAAGTGATACGCAGTATTTT

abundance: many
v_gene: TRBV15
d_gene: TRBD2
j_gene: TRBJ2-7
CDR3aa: CATSREAAGGLSYEQYF
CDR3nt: TGTGCCACCAGCAGAGAAGCAGCGGGGGGACTCTCCTACGAGCAGTACTTC

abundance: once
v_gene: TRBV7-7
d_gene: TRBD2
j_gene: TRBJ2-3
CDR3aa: CASSPTSGTSGGTDTQYF
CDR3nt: TGTGCTAGCAGCCCCACATCCGGGACTAGCGGGGGCACAGATACGCAGTATTTT

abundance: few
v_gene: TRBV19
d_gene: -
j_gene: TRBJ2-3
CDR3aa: CASSMMGSHAIFSTDTQYF
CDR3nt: TGTGCCAGTAGTATGATGGGATCCCACGCCATCTTTAGCACAGATACGCAGTATTTT

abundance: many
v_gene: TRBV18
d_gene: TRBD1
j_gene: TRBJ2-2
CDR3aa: CASSRQGTGELFF
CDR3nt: TGTGCCAGCAGCCGACAGGGAACCGGGGAGCTGTTTTTT

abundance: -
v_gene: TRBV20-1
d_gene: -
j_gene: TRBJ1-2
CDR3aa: CSAPTGPYGYTF
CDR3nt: TGCAGTGCCCCAACAGGGCCCTATGGCTACACCTTC

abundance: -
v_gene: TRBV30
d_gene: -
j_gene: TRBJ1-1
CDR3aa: CAWERQMGTEAFF
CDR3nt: TGTGCCTGGGAGAGGCAGATGGGTACTGAAGCTTTCTTT

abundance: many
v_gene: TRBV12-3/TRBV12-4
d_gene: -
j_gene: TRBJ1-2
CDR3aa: CASSLGGFRYGYTF
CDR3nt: TGTGCCAGCAGTTTGGGCGGCTTTCGGTATGGCTACACCTTC

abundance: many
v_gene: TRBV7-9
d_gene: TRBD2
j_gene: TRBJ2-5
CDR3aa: CASSHGAGGPVETQYF
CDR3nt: TGTGCCAGCAGCCATGGGGCGGGGGGGCCGGTCGAGACCCAGTACTTC

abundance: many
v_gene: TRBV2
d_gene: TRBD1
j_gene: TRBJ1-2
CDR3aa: CASSSQGESGYTF
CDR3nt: TGTGCCAGCAGTTCACAGGGGGAGTCAGGCTACACCTTC

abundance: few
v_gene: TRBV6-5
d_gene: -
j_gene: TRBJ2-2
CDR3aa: CASSYSRGAGELFF
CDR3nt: TGTGCCAGCAGTTACTCGAGGGGGGCCGGGGAGCTGTTTTTT

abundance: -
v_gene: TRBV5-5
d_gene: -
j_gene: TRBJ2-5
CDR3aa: CASSLGEWLQETQYF
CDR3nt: TGTGCCAGCAGTTTGGGGGAGTGGTTACAAGAGACCCAGTACTTC

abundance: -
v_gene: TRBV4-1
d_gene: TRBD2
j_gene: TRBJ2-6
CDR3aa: CASSQGRAGSSGANVLTF
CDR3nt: TGCGCCAGCAGCCAAGGAAGAGCGGGATCTTCTGGGGCCAACGTCCTGACTTTC

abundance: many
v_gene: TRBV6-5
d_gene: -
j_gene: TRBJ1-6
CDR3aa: CASTREGNSPLHF
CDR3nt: TGTGCCAGCACTAGGGAGGGTAATTCACCCCTCCACTTT

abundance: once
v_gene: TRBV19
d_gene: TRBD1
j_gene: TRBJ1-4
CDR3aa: CASSIVGRGSNNEKLFF
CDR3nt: TGTGCCAGTAGTATAGTAGGCAGGGGGTCTAACAATGAAAAACTGTTTTTT

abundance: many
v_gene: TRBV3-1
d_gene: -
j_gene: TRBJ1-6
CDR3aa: CASSQDTRFLHF
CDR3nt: TGTGCCAGCAGCCAAGATACCAGGTTCCTCCACTTT

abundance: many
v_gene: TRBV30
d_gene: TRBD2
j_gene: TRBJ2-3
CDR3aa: CAYLAGGTDTQYF
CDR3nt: TGTGCCTACCTAGCGGGGGGGACAGATACGCAGTATTTT

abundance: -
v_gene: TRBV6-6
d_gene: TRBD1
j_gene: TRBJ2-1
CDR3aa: CASSRGTGEQFF
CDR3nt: TGTGCCAGCAGTCGGGGGACAGGCGAGCAGTTCTTC

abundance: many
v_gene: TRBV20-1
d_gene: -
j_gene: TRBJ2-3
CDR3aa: CSASGGGTSDTQYF
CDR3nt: TGCAGTGCTAGTGGTGGGGGGACCTCAGATACGCAGTATTTT

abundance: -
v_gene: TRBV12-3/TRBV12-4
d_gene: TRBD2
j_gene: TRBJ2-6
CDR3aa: CASERGGLTGANVLTF
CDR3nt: TGTGCCAGCGAGCGGGGGGGCCTCACCGGGGCCAACGTCCTGACTTTC

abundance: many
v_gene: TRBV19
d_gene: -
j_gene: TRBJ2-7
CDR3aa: CASSIGGTQHYEQYF
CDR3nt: TGTGCCAGTAGTATAGGGGGGACACAGCATTACGAGCAGTACTTC

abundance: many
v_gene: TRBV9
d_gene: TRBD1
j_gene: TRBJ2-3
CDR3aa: CASSAEGTGDTDTQYF
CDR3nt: TGTGCCAGCAGCGCTGAGGGGACAGGGGACACAGATACGCAGTATTTT

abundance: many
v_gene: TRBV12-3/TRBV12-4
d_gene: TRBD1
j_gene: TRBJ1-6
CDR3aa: CASSCRPGTGVVSNSPLHF
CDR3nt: TGTGCCAGCAGTTGCCGCCCCGGGACAGGGGTTGTTAGTAATTCACCCCTCCACTTT

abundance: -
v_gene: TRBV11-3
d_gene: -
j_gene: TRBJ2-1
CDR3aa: CASSGRGQGAGNGQFF
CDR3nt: TGTGCCAGCAGCGGGCGGGGGCAGGGCGCGGGAAATGGGCAGTTCTTC

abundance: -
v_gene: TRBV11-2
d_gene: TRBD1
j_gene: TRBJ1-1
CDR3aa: CASSFDRVTEAFF
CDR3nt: TGTGCCAGCAGCTTTGACAGGGTGACTGAAGCTTTCTTT

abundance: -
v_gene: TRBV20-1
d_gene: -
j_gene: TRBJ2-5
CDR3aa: CSAGIRSQETQCF
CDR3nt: TGCAGTGCTGGGATACGGAGCCAAGAGACCCAGTGCTTC

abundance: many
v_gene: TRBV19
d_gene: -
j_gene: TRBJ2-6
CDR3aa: CASSIWGGGSGANVLTF
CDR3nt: TGTGCCAGTAGTATTTGGGGGGGCGGCTCTGGGGCCAACGTCCTGACTTTC

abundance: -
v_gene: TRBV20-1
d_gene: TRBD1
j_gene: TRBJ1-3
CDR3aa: CSAKGTGGNTVYF
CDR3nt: TGCAGTGCCAAAGGGACAGGGGGAAACACCGTATATTTT

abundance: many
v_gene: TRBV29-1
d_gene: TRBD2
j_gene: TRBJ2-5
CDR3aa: CSVRTSKETQYF
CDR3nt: TGCAGCGTCCGGACTAGCAAGGAGACCCAGTACTTC

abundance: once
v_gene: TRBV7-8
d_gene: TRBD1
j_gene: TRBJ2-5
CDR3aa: CASSFGTGGAETQYF
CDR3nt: TGTGCCAGCAGCTTTGGGACAGGGGGCGCAGAGACCCAGTACTTC

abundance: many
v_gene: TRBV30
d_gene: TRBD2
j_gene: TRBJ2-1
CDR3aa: CAWSMKGLAGNEQFF
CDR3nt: TGTGCCTGGAGTATGAAGGGGCTAGCGGGGAATGAGCAGTTCTTC

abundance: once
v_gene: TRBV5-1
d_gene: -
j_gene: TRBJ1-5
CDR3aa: CASSLEGRGEDQPQHF
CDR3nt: TGCGCCAGCAGCTTGGAAGGCAGGGGTGAGGATCAGCCCCAGCATTTT

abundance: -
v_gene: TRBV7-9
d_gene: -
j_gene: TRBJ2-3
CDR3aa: CASSLEPRTDTQYF
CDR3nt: TGTGCCAGCAGCTTAGAACCCCGAACAGATACGCAGTATTTT

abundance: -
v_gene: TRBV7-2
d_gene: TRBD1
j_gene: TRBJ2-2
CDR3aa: CASSPGGRTEELFF
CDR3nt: TGTGCCAGCAGTCCAGGGGGCCGTACCGAGGAGCTGTTTTTT

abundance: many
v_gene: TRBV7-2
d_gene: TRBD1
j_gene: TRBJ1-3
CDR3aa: CASSLTPGQGIDTIYF
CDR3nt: TGTGCCAGCAGCCTAACACCGGGACAGGGGATTGACACCATATATTTT

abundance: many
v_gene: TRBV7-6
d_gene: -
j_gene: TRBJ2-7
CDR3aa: CASSLETKLNYEQYF
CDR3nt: TGTGCCAGCAGCTTAGAAACGAAACTCAACTACGAGCAGTACTTC